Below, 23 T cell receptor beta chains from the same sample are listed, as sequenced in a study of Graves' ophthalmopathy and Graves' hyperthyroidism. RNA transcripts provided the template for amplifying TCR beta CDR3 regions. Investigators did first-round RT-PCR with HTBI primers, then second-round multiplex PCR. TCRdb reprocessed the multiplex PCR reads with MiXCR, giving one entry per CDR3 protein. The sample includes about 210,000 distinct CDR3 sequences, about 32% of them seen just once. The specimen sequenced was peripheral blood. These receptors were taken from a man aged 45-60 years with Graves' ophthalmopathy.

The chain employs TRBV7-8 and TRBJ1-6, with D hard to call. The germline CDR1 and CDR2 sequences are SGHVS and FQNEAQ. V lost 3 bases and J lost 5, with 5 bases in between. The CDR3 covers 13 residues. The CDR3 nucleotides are TGTGCCAGCAGCTTCTTTAATAATTCACCCCTCCACTTT. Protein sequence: CASSFFNNSPLHF.

CDR3 in amino acids: CASSRGLLGNQPQHF. The CDR3 bases are TGTGCCAGCAGCCGCGGCCTCCTGGGCAATCAGCCCCAGCATTTT. The chain is built from TRBV6-2 or TRBV6-3 and TRBJ1-5; D is unresolved. The CDR3 has 15 amino acids. Trimming took off 6 bases at V and 2 bases at J, with 14 bases between the two ends. Germline values: CDR1 MNHEY, CDR2 SVGEGT.

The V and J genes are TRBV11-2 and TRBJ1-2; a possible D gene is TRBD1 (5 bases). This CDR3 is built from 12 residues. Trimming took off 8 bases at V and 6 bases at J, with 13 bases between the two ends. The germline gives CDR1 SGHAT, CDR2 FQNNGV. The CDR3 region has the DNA TGTGCCAGCTATGACAGTAAAAATGGCTACACCTTC. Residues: CASYDSKNGYTF.

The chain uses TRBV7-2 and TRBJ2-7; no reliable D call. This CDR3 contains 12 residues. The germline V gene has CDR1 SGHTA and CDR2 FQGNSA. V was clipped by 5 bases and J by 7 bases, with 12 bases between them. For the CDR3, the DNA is TGTGCCAGCAGCCAACTGAGGTGGGAGCAGTACTTC. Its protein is CASSQLRWEQYF. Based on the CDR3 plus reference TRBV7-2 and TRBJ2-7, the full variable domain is GAGVSQSPSNKVTEKGKDVELRCDPISGHTALYWYRQSLGQGLEFLIYFQGNSAPDKSGLPSDRFSAERTGGSVSTLTIQRTQQEDSAVYLCASSQLRWEQYFGPGTRLTVT.

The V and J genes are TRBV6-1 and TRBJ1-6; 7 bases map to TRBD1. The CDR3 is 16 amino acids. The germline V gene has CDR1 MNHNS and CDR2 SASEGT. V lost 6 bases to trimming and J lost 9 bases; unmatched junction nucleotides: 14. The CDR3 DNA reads TGTGCCAGCAGACCTGAAGAGGGACAGTACCGTTCACCCCTCCACTTT. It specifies CASRPEEGQYRSPLHF.

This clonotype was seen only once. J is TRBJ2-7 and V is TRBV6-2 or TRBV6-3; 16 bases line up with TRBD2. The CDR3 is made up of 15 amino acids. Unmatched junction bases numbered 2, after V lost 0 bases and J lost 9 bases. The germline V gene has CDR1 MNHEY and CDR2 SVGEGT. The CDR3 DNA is TGTGCCAGCAGTTACTCGGGACTAGCGGGAGGGATGCAGTACTTC. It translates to CASSYSGLAGGMQYF.

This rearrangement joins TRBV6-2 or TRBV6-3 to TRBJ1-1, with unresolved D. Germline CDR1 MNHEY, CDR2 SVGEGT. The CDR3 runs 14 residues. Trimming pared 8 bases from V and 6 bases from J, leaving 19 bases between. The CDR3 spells CASRRTGYRAEAFF. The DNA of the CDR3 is TGTGCCAGCCGAAGGACGGGCTACCGGGCTGAAGCTTTCTTT.

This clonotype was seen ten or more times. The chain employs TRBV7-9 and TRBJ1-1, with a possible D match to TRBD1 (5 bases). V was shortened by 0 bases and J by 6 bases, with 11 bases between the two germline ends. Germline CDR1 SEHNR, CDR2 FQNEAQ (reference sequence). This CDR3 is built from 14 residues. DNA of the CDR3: TGTGCCAGCAGCTTAGCCTCAGGGTTCCCTGAAGCTTTCTTT. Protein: CASSLASGFPEAFF.

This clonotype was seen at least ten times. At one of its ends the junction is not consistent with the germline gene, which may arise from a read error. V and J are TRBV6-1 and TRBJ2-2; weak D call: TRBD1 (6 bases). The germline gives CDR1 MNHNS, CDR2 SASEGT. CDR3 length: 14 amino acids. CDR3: CASRPGQITGELFF. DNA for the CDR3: TGTGCCAGCAGGCCGGGACAAATCACCGGGGAGTTGTTTTTT.

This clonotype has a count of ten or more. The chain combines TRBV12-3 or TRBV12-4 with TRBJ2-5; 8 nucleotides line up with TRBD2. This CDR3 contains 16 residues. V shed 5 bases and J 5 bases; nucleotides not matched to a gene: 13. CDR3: CASSVTGLAARETQYF. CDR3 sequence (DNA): TGTGCCAGCAGTGTAACAGGACTAGCAGCAAGGGAGACCCAGTACTTC.

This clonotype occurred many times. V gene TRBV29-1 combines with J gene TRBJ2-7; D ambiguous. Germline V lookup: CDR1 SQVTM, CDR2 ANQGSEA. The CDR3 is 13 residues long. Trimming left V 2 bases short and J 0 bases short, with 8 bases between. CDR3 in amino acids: CSVERGTSYEQYF. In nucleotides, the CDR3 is TGCAGCGTTGAACGCGGCACCTCCTACGAGCAGTACTTC.

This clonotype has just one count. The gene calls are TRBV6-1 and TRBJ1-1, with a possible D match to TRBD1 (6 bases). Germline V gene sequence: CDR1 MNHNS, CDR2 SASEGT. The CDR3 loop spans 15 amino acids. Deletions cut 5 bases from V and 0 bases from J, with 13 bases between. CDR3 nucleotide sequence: TGTGCCAGCAGTCCCATAGACAGGTTGAACACTGAAGCTTTCTTT. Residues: CASSPIDRLNTEAFF.

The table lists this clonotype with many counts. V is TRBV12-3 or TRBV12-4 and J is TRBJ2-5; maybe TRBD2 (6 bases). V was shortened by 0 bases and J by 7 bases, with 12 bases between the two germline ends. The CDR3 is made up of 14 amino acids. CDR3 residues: CASSLAVEAGTQYF. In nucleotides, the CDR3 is TGTGCCAGCAGTTTAGCAGTCGAAGCGGGGACCCAGTACTTC.

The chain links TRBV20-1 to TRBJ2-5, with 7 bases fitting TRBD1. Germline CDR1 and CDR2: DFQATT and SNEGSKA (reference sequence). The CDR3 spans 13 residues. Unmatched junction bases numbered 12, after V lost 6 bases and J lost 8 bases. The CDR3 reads CSAPGDSKRTQYF. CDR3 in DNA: TGCAGTGCCCCAGGGGACAGTAAGAGAACCCAGTACTTC.

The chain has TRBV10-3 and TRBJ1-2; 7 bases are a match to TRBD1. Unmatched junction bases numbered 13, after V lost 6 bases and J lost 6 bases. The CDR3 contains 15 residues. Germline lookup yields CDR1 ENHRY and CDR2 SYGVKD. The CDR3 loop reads CAIRADQGGADGYTF. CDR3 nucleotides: TGTGCCATCAGGGCGGATCAAGGGGGCGCTGATGGCTACACCTTC.

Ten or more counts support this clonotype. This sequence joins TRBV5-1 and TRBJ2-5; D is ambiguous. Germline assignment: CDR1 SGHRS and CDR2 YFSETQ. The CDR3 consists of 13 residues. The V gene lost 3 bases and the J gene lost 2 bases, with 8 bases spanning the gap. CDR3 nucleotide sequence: TGCGCCAGCAGCTCTATCCCACAAGAGACCCAGTACTTC. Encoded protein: CASSSIPQETQYF.

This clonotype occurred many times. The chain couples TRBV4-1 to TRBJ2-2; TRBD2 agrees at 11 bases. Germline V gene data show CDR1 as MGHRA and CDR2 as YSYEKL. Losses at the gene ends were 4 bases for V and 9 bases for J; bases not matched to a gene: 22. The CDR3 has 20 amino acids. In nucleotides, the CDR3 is TGCGCCAGCAGCCCCCCGTATAGCGGGAGGGTAAATAGTGTGTCTAGGGAGCTGTTTTTT. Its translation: CASSPPYSGRVNSVSRELFF.

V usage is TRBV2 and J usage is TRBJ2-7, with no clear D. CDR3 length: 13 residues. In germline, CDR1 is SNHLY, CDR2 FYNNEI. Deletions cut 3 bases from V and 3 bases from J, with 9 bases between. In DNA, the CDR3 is TGTGCCAGCAGTGACCCCTCCTTCTACGAGCAGTACTTC. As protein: CASSDPSFYEQYF. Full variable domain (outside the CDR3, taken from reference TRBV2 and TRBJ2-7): EPEVTQTPSHQVTQMGQEVILRCVPISNHLYFYWYRQILGQKVEFLVSFYNNEISEKSEIFDDQFSVERPDGSNFTLKIRSTKLEDSAMYFCASSDPSFYEQYFGPGTRLTVT.

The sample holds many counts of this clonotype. CDR3 region: CASSSKTGPYEQYF. The CDR3 DNA sequence: TGTGCCAGCAGCTCCAAGACAGGACCCTACGAGCAGTACTTC. The rearrangement links TRBV7-9 to TRBJ2-7, with TRBD1 as a possible D gene (6 bases). With 4 bases removed from V and 2 bases from J, the gap between germline ends came to 12 bases. The germline V gene has CDR1 SEHNR and CDR2 FQNEAQ (reference sequence). The CDR3 sequence is 14 residues long.

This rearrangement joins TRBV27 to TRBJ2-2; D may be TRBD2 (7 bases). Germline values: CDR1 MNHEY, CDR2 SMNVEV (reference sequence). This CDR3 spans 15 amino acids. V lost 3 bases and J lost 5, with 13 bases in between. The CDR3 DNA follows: TGTGCCAGCAGTTTCGTGGGGGGGCGGACCGGGGAGCTGTTTTTT. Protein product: CASSFVGGRTGELFF.

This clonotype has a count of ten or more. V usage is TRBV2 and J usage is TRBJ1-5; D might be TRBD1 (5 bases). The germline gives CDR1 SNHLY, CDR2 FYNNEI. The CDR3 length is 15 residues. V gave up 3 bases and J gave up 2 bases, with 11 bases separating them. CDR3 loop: CASSDGGSGNQPQHF. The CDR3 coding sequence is TGTGCCAGCAGTGATGGGGGATCGGGCAATCAGCCCCAGCATTTT.

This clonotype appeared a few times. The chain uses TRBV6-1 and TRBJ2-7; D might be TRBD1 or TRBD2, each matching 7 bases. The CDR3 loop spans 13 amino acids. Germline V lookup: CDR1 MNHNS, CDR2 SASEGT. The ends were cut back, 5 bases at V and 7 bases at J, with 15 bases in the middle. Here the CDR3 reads CASSTPGGAEQYF. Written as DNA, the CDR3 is TGTGCCAGCAGTACCCCAGGGGGGGCGGAGCAGTACTTC.

CDR3 region: CSARDEVTEAFF. The CDR3 DNA sequence: TGCAGTGCTAGAGATGAGGTCACTGAAGCTTTCTTT. The J gene is TRBJ1-1, the V gene TRBV20-1; D uncertain. Germline V gene sequence: CDR1 DFQATT, CDR2 SNEGSKA (reference sequence). Trimming shortened V by 0 bases and J by 4 bases, and 6 bases separated the two germline ends. This CDR3 spans 12 amino acids.